These 7 T cell receptor beta chains were sequenced from one sample in a study of T cell changes during pregnancy in multiple sclerosis. Profiled with immunoSEQ multiplex PCR; TCRdb holds only in-frame clones, not every one. The repertoire holds approximately 20,000 clones, with around 89% as singletons. The material sequenced was CD8+ T cells from peripheral blood mononuclear cells, taken in the second trimester of pregnancy. These receptor sequences come from a female donor in good health, enrolled as a control in a pregnancy study.

The CDR3 DNA reads TGCGCCAGCAGCTTGTTTGGTAGCGGGAGTAAGACAGATACGCAGTATTTT. Translated, it gives CASSLFGSGSKTDTQYF. This chain connects TRBV5-1 to TRBJ2-3; 9 bases fit TRBD2. This CDR3 has 17 amino acids. Looked up from germline, CDR1 is SGHRS and CDR2 is YFSETQ. V trimming: 1 base; J trimming: 3 bases; junction bases outside the gene matches: 9.

This sequence joins TRBV27 and TRBJ2-2; possible D gene TRBD2, 6 bases. The germline CDR1 and CDR2 sequences are MNHEY and SMNVEV (reference sequence). The CDR3 has 15 residues. V dropped 5 bases and J dropped 5 bases, with 15 bases sitting between them. The CDR3 region is CASSDREIETGELFF. In DNA form, the CDR3 reads TGTGCCAGCAGTGACCGGGAGATAGAAACCGGGGAGCTGTTTTTT.

By frequency in the sample, this clone is medium-sized. The rearrangement uses TRBV15 and TRBJ2-5; TRBD2 aligns across 11 bases. V trimming: 0 bases; J trimming: 9 bases; junction bases outside the gene matches: 9. This CDR3 is 16 amino acids long. Looked up from germline, CDR1 is LNHNV and CDR2 is YYDKDF (reference sequence). The CDR3 region is CATSRDAASGGLPQYF. DNA for the CDR3: TGTGCCACCAGCAGAGACGCGGCTAGCGGGGGGCTCCCCCAGTACTTC.

This chain uses TRBV28 with TRBJ2-3; 9 nucleotides match TRBD2. The trim removed 7 bases at V and 5 bases at J, leaving 13 bases unmatched. CDR3 size: 16 residues. Per germline, CDR1 MDHEN and CDR2 SYDVKM. CDR3 in amino acids: CASTTSGASGIDTQYF. The CDR3 DNA sequence: TGTGCCAGCACCACATCAGGGGCTAGCGGGATAGATACGCAGTATTTT.

The chain couples TRBV10-3 to TRBJ1-1; 9 positions match TRBD1. Trimming took 9 bases from V and 6 from J; bases not matched to a gene: 5. CDR1 and CDR2 from the germline V gene are ENHRY and SYGVKD. The length of the CDR3 is 12 residues. The CDR3 reads CAIGTGKPEAFF. The CDR3 nucleotides read TGTGCCATAGGGACAGGGAAGCCTGAAGCTTTCTTT.

The chain combines TRBV6-1 with TRBJ1-4; D not resolved. This CDR3 comprises 15 residues. V dropped 0 bases and J dropped 1 base, with 6 bases sitting between them. Germline-derived CDR1 and CDR2 are MNHNS and SASEGT. Here the CDR3 reads CASSEAPGTNEKLFF. The CDR3 bases are TGTGCCAGCAGTGAAGCGCCGGGAACTAATGAAAAACTGTTTTTT.

The CDR3 sequence: CASSGGQGDWDEQYF. CDR3 DNA: TGTGCCAGCAGTGGGGGACAGGGAGACTGGGACGAGCAGTACTTC. The J gene is TRBJ2-7, the V gene TRBV27, with 9 bases identical to TRBD1. This CDR3 comprises 15 residues. Germline-derived CDR1 and CDR2 are MNHEY and SMNVEV (reference sequence). The trim removed 5 bases at V and 5 bases at J, leaving 10 bases unmatched.